The next 18 T cell receptor beta chains were all read from a single sample in a study of glioma-infiltrating T cells after dendritic cell vaccination. Time point indicated: after dendritic cell vaccination, including at tumor progression/relapse. Measured with immunoSEQ multiplex PCR; TCRdb has only the in-frame clones, and not every one. The data show about 58,000 clones, approximately 80% seen once. The sample here was blood, taken after dendritic cell vaccination. The receptor source for this set is a human donor with glioblastoma.

The V gene is TRBV5-4, the J gene TRBJ2-1; 12 bases are shared with TRBD2. This CDR3 is 16 amino acids long. Germline trimming cut 7 bases from V and 2 bases from J; bases unmatched to any gene: 7. The V gene's germline CDR1 is SGHNT and CDR2 YYREEE (reference sequence). The CDR3 sequence: CASSRTSGVTYNEQFF. The CDR3 bases are TGTGCCAGCTCCAGGACTAGCGGGGTAACCTACAATGAGCAGTTCTTC.

V gene TRBV5-8 combines with J gene TRBJ1-5; 10 nucleotides align to TRBD1. V was clipped by 5 bases and J by 2 bases; unmatched bases: 7. From germline, CDR1 is SGHTS and CDR2 YDEGEE. This CDR3 contains 16 residues. The CDR3 DNA follows: TGTGCCAGCAGTACCGACAGGGGGCTTGGCAATCAGCCCCAGCATTTT. This encodes CASSTDRGLGNQPQHF.

The chain is built from TRBV14 and TRBJ2-4; 9 nucleotides align to TRBD1. The length of the CDR3 is 14 residues. Germline V gives CDR1 SGHDN, CDR2 FVKESK. The J segment lost 5 bases and the V segment lost 4 bases, leaving 3 bases of the junction unmatched. In DNA, the CDR3 is TGTGCCAGCAGCCCCCGACAGGGGGAAAACATTCAGTACTTC. As protein: CASSPRQGENIQYF.

This clone was recorded only once. The chain recombines TRBV29-1 with TRBJ1-1, with 10 nucleotides matching TRBD1. The trim removed 5 bases at V and 5 bases at J, leaving 5 bases unmatched. Germline lookup yields CDR1 SQVTM and CDR2 ANQGSEA. The CDR3 totals 13 residues. CDR3 protein: CSVTTGGLTEAFF. The CDR3 nucleotides read TGCAGCGTTACGACAGGGGGCTTAACTGAAGCTTTCTTT.

The CDR3 DNA reads as TGTGCCAGCTCAAAGGGGAGGTACGAGCAGTACTTC. It encodes CASSKGRYEQYF. The V and J genes are TRBV11-3 and TRBJ2-7; the D gene is possibly TRBD2 (6 bases). The CDR3 runs 12 residues. Trimming removed 8 bases at V and 4 bases at J, with 12 bases between. Germline assignment: CDR1 SGHNT and CDR2 YENEEA.

CDR3 DNA: TGTGCCAGCGGCATAACAGGAGACTATAATTCACCCCTCCACTTT. It yields the protein CASGITGDYNSPLHF. The rearrangement joins TRBV7-9 to TRBJ1-6, with D maybe TRBD1 (5 bases). V was shortened by 8 bases and J by 3 bases, with 14 bases between the two germline ends. This CDR3 region has 15 residues. Germline values: CDR1 SEHNR, CDR2 FQNEAQ (reference sequence).

The chain links TRBV18 to TRBJ1-2; D call uncertain. The CDR3 runs to 15 residues. V gave up 6 bases and J gave up 1 base, with 15 bases separating them. The germline CDR1 and CDR2 sequences are KGHSH and LQKENI. In nucleotides, the CDR3 is TGTGCCAGCTCCAACCCCTGGCGGCGTAACTATGGCTACACCTTC. Its protein is CASSNPWRRNYGYTF.

The chain employs TRBV4-3 and TRBJ2-3, with TRBD2 identical over 10 bases. This CDR3 has 15 residues. Unmatched junction bases numbered 5, after V lost 5 bases and J lost 3 bases. Looked up from germline, CDR1 is LGHNA and CDR2 is YSLEER. The CDR3 coding sequence is TGCGCCAGCAGCTATGGGACTAGCGTTACAGATACGCAGTATTTT. Protein: CASSYGTSVTDTQYF.

CDR3 nucleotides: TGTGCCAGCAGAGTTAGCGGGCCCTCCTACGAGCAGTACTTC. It specifies CASRVSGPSYEQYF. The V call is TRBV2, the J call TRBJ2-7, with 7 bases identical to TRBD2. The J segment lost 0 bases and the V segment lost 6 bases, leaving 5 bases of the junction unmatched. The germline V gene has CDR1 SNHLY and CDR2 FYNNEI. The CDR3 spans 14 residues.

The rearrangement uses TRBV5-6 and TRBJ1-5; D may be TRBD1 (5 bases). Trimming removed 3 bases from V and 3 bases from J, with 10 bases in between. The V gene's germline CDR1 is SGHDT and CDR2 YYEEEE. The CDR3 covers 14 residues. DNA of the CDR3: TGTGCCAGCAGCTCTGCGGGGGTCAATCAGCCCCAGCATTTT. Translation gives CASSSAGVNQPQHF.

The gene calls are TRBV11-3 and TRBJ1-1, with 7 positions matching TRBD1. J gave up 7 bases and V 2 bases, and 10 bases lay outside the gene matches. The germline CDR1 and CDR2 sequences are SGHNT and YENEEA. This CDR3 is 15 amino acids long. As DNA, the CDR3 is TGTGCCAGCAGCTTACCCCGCCCGGGACAGCATGAAGCTTTCTTT. Its translation is CASSLPRPGQHEAFF.

This clone was recorded only once. The chain couples TRBV30 to TRBJ1-3; TRBD1 matches at 7 bases. CDR3 length equals 15 residues. The germline V gene encodes CDR1 GTSNPN and CDR2 SVGIG (reference sequence). Trimming cost V 2 bases and J 4 bases; bases outside gene matches: 8. The CDR3 DNA sequence: TGTGCCTGGAGTCTCCGGAGGGGGCCAGGAAACACCATATATTTT. It translates to CAWSLRRGPGNTIYF.

V usage is TRBV18 and J usage is TRBJ2-5; 7 bases map to TRBD2. This CDR3 has 15 amino acids. J was trimmed by 1 base and V by 2 bases; bases with no gene match: 4. CDR1 is KGHSH and CDR2 is LQKENI in the germline V gene. CDR3 DNA sequence: TGTGCCAGCTCACCATCGCGCGGGGGCCAAGAGACCCAGTACTTC. Amino acids: CASSPSRGGQETQYF.

Only a few counts were recorded for this clone. The V and J genes are TRBV2 and TRBJ1-5; 7 positions agree with TRBD1. Germline CDR1 reads SNHLY; CDR2 reads FYNNEI. The ends lost 5 bases at V and 4 bases at J; junction bases unmatched: 5. The CDR3 spans 14 residues. CDR3: CASSRTGANQPQHF. CDR3 nucleotide sequence: TGTGCCAGCAGTCGTACAGGGGCAAATCAGCCCCAGCATTTT.

This clone was detected once. The chain combines TRBV6-5 with TRBJ1-1; D is possibly TRBD1 (6 bases). The CDR3 is 13 amino acids. Looked up from germline, CDR1 is MNHEY and CDR2 is SVGAGI. V lost 6 bases to trimming and J lost 4 bases, with 12 bases between them. This CDR3 is CASRRGGSTEAFF. In DNA form, the CDR3 reads TGTGCCAGCAGAAGAGGGGGAAGCACTGAAGCTTTCTTT.

The chain couples TRBV19 to TRBJ2-1, with 11 positions matching TRBD2. CDR3 length: 16 amino acids. Trimming removed 3 bases from V and 9 bases from J; junction bases left unmatched: 10. CDR1 is LNHDA and CDR2 is SQIVND in the germline V gene (reference sequence). The CDR3 loop reads CASSMGLAGGPSEQFF. CDR3 sequence (DNA): TGTGCCAGTAGTATGGGCTTAGCGGGGGGGCCCAGTGAGCAGTTCTTC.

The chain recombines TRBV5-1 with TRBJ1-1; 9 nucleotides align to TRBD1. The V gene end was trimmed by 3 bases and the J gene end by 0 bases; junction bases not matched to a gene: 6. The CDR3 contains 16 residues. Germline values: CDR1 SGHRS, CDR2 YFSETQ. The CDR3 DNA reads TGCGCCAGCAGCTCGGGACAGGGAATGATGAACACTGAAGCTTTCTTT. Its protein product is CASSSGQGMMNTEAFF. The variable domain in full, with the rest retrieved from reference TRBV5-1 and TRBJ1-1, is KAGVTQTPRYLIKTRGQQVTLSCSPISGHRSVSWYQQTPGQGLQFLFEYFSETQRNKGNFPGRFSGRQFSNSRSEMNVSTLELGDSALYLCASSSGQGMMNTEAFFGQGTRLTVV.

V and J are TRBV11-3 and TRBJ2-5; D is unresolved. The V end was cut by 4 bases, the J end by 1 base, with 13 bases between. CDR1 SGHNT and CDR2 YENEEA come from the germline V gene. The CDR3 loop spans 15 amino acids. The CDR3 coding sequence is TGTGCCAGCAGCTCCCGTGTGGGCCCCCAAGAGACCCAGTACTTC. It encodes CASSSRVGPQETQYF.